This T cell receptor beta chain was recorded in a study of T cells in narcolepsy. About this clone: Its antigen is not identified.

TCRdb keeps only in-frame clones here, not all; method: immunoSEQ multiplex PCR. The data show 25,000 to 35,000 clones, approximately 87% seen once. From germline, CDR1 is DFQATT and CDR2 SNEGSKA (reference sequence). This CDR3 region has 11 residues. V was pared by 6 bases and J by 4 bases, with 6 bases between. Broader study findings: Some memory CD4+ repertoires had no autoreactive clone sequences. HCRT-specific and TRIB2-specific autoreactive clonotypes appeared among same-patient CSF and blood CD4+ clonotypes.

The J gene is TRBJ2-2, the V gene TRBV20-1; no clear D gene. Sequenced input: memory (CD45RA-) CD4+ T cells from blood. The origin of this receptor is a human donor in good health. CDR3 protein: CSAMGTGELFF. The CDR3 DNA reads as TGCAGTGCCATGGGCACCGGGGAGCTGTTTTTT.